This T cell receptor (beta chain) was profiled in a study of blood T cell repertoires in COVID-19. Study at large: COVID-19 samples, acute and convalescent, were from the United States, Italy and Spain.

The CDR3 runs to 12 residues. V lost 2 bases, J lost 5 bases, and 7 bases lay in between. Germline V lookup: CDR1 GTSNPN, CDR2 SVGIG (reference sequence). In the authors' workflow: Amplification of reference gene primers provided the estimated nucleated cell counts. TCRdb's table, derived via immunoSEQ multiplex PCR, lists solely in-frame clones and lacks some. That table supplies the V and J calls and clone size; D and trimming were determined from the DNA. The top ten hold about 1.2% of the sample, which has 250,000 to 300,000 clones, 91% seen once. This TCR derives from a human donor in a cohort exposed to, infected with or recovered from COVID-19 (not recorded which). The donor label of this sample is uncertain. The specimen sequenced was PBMCs or T cells enriched from blood (not recorded which). The chain couples TRBV30 to TRBJ1-5, with unresolved D. The chain's CDR3 is CAWSMGHQPQHF. The DNA of the CDR3 is TGTGCCTGGAGTATGGGCCATCAGCCCCAGCATTTT.